The next 5 T cell receptor beta chains were all read from a single sample in a study of blood T cell repertoires in COVID-19. Sequencing used immunoSEQ multiplex PCR; TCRdb keeps in-frame clones, though not all of them. The table has fewer than 350,000 clones, 88% seen once. Sequencing was carried out using PBMCs or T cells enriched from blood (not recorded which). These receptors were collected from a woman aged 55-70 years in a cohort exposed to, infected with or recovered from COVID-19 (not recorded which).

This rearrangement joins TRBV7-9 to TRBJ2-1; possibly TRBD2 for D (6 bases). The CDR3 totals 12 residues. The V end lost 8 bases, the J end lost 8 bases, and 13 bases lay between the germline ends. Per the germline V gene, CDR1 is SEHNR and CDR2 is FQNEAQ (reference sequence). CDR3 nucleotide sequence: TGTGCCAGCGAATTGGAGGGGTATGAGCAGTTCTTC. Translated, it gives CASELEGYEQFF.

The chain employs TRBV11-2 and TRBJ2-7; D not resolved. Per germline, CDR1 SGHAT and CDR2 FQNNGV. The CDR3 runs to 17 residues. V lost 1 base and J lost 2, with 18 bases in between. CDR3 in DNA: TGTGCCAGCAGCTTAGTTCTAGTCCGCGGTATGACCTACGAGCAGTACTTC. Amino acid sequence: CASSLVLVRGMTYEQYF.

J is TRBJ2-4 and V is TRBV28, with D tentatively TRBD1 (5 bases). Looked up from germline, CDR1 is MDHEN and CDR2 is SYDVKM. The germline V and J ends were trimmed by 6 bases and 0 bases, with 12 bases remaining between them. The CDR3 is 15 residues long. CDR3 protein: CASSPRTLAKNIQYF. The CDR3 DNA is TGTGCCAGCAGCCCGAGGACATTAGCCAAAAACATTCAGTACTTC.

The chain links TRBV11-2 to TRBJ2-7; weak D call: TRBD2 (6 bases). Germline loops: CDR1 SGHAT, CDR2 FQNNGV. The CDR3 runs 13 residues. The V gene lost 0 bases and the J gene lost 7 bases, with 10 bases spanning the gap. CDR3 protein: CASSLDRGKEQYF. CDR3 DNA sequence: TGTGCCAGCAGCTTAGATCGGGGGAAAGAGCAGTACTTC.

The rearrangement joins TRBV27 to TRBJ2-7; 15 bases map to TRBD2. Germline loops: CDR1 MNHEY, CDR2 SMNVEV (reference sequence). V was pared by 6 bases and J by 5 bases, with 8 bases of the junction left unmatched. The CDR3 totals 16 residues. CDR3 in amino acids: CASRGLAGGNFHEQYF. The DNA for the CDR3 is TGTGCCAGCAGGGGACTAGCGGGAGGTAATTTCCACGAGCAGTACTTC.